This TCR beta chain was captured in a study of tumor-infiltrating lymphocytes in primary liver carcinoma. At the level of the study: These patients were men and women whose ages were 30 to 69 years. Each of the samples returned roughly 3.65 to 7.5 million productive TCRbeta reads (a yield similar across tissue types).

Points on this clonotype: What it binds is not known.

Germline DNA was also extracted, and blood RNA was taken from unsorted whole blood. The CDR3 has 13 amino acids. Looked up from germline, CDR1 is SQVTM and CDR2 is ANQGSEA. V gave up 6 bases and J gave up 2 bases; unmatched junction bases: 6. General study points: Tumor-adjacent and tumor-blood pairs showed less overlap than tumor region pairs.

TCR beta cDNA came from approximately 0.55 ug total RNA, primed with a constant-region primer. Three nested multiplex PCR rounds, a slightly modified ARM-PCR method, built the TCR beta libraries. Both of the initial two PCR rounds ran for about 9 cycles and employed TRBV1-TRBV30 forward primers alongside a C-beta reverse primer. One entry per CDR3 protein results from TCRdb running MiXCR on the multiplex PCR reads. The sample holds more than 150,000 distinct CDR3 sequences, 50% to 75% seen once. The sequence came from a man aged 35 to 55 with primary liver carcinoma and hepatitis B virus infection. The sample consisted of peripheral blood. The chain is built from TRBV29-1 and TRBJ2-7; 8 bases agree with TRBD2. CDR3 loop: CSVGGVSTYEQYF. The CDR3 DNA is TGCAGCGTCGGGGGGGTATCGACCTACGAGCAGTACTTC.